This TCR beta chain comes out of a study of CXCR3-negative and CXCR3-positive naive CD8 T cells (dated by TCRdb to between 2017 and 2020). Broadly, across the study: About 150 million TRB reads were obtained in total, roughly 1.5 +/- 0.3 million reads per library. Diversity and physicochemical repertoire analyses covered 11 donors pooled from two independent experiments. TRBV-TRBJ cluster analysis included naive subsets from 5 or 6 donors and memory cells from 3 donors. The paper's findings and limits, for the study overall: Both naive subsets had comparably high repertoire diversity, while memory CD8+ T cells had much lower repertoire diversity. Compared with CXCR3-negative naive cells, CXCR3-positive naive cells had TRB CDR3s with higher hydrophobicity (lower Kidera factor 4), lower energy, and higher strength and volume indices. Because surface CD5, which is linked to self-reactivity in mice, was comparable between the naive subsets, TCR interaction strength was also inferred from TRB CDR3 physicochemical properties. Within the same donor, TRBV-TRBJ usage looked similar between naive CXCR3-negative and CXCR3-positive cells, but memory cells had distinct patterns. Because CXCR3 expression was partially decreased after cryopreservation, freshly isolated PBMCs were used for most assays.

For each CD8+ T cell subset, flow sorting was done in triplicate, and under 350,000 cells per subset went directly into RLT lysis buffer. To exclude memory contaminants, naive CD8+ T cells were stringently defined as CD45RO-CCR7+CD27+CD95-. Standard density gradient centrifugation was used to isolate peripheral blood mononuclear cells from buffy coats. Naive CXCR3-negative and CXCR3-positive CD8+ T cells were flow-sorted on a FACSAria III. An RNeasy Mini Kit was used to extract total RNA from the sorted cells. TCRdb records NextSeq 550 as the sequencer. The Human TCR Profiling Kit (MiLaboratory) was used to make UMI-labeled 5' RACE TRB cDNA libraries. The full amount of extracted RNA was used for cDNA synthesis, and the full amount of resulting cDNA was used for PCR amplification. Libraries were prepared in parallel using an identical number of PCR cycles. Per the source publication's procedure: MIGEC and MiXCR extracted about 50,000 +/- 10,000 unique UMI-labeled TRB cDNA molecules per library, requiring at least two reads per UMI. On average, each library contained about 40,000 +/- 10,000 functional in-frame TRB CDR3 nucleotide clonotypes without stop codons. Diversity metrics, including normalized Shannon-Wiener and Chao1, were computed in VDJtools after downsampling to 5000 UMI-labeled TRB molecules per sample. VDJtools computed clonotype-size-weighted physicochemical properties of the central five CDR3 residues: interaction energy, strength, volume and Kidera factor 4. Following TCRdb reprocessing, every CDR3 protein sequence forms one entry, and DNA is not provided. These V and J calls originate from TCRdb's pipeline instead of the authors' own analysis. The table for this sample lists some 48,000 distinct CDR3 sequences. Jointly, the top ten make up about 2.3% of the sample.

For CDR1 and CDR2, the germline V gene (reference sequence) lists DFQATT and SNEGSKA. CDR3 length: 11 amino acids, cysteine to phenylalanine. No DNA was logged. As for this clonotype: It lacks a known antigen.

This chain is built from TRBV20-1 and TRBJ1-1. Sequencing used naive CXCR3- CD8+ T cells from blood. Per the publication, the cell subset or site label means: CD45RO-CCR7+CD27+CD95- naive CD8+ T cells lacking CXCR3 (TNR3-). This sequence originates from a human donor in good health. Some clones in this sample may be carry-over from other donors' samples. The encoded CDR3 is CSARLVTEAFF.